This T cell receptor (beta chain) was documented in a study of T cell changes during pregnancy in multiple sclerosis. The germline V gene has CDR1 MNHEY and CDR2 SMNVEV (reference sequence). V lost 5 bases, J lost 2 bases, and 12 bases lay in between. The CDR3 runs to 14 residues. Profiled with immunoSEQ multiplex PCR; TCRdb holds only in-frame clones, not every one. The sample has about 88,000 clones, more than 85% seen once. The sequence came from a female donor with multiple sclerosis, enrolled in a pregnancy study. This sequence joins TRBV27 and TRBJ1-1; a possible D gene is TRBD1 (6 bases). Here the sequenced sample was peripheral blood, taken in the first trimester of pregnancy. Here the CDR3 DNA reads TGTGCCAGCAGTCCCCGGACAGCCAACACTGAAGCTTTCTTT. It translates to CASSPRTANTEAFF.